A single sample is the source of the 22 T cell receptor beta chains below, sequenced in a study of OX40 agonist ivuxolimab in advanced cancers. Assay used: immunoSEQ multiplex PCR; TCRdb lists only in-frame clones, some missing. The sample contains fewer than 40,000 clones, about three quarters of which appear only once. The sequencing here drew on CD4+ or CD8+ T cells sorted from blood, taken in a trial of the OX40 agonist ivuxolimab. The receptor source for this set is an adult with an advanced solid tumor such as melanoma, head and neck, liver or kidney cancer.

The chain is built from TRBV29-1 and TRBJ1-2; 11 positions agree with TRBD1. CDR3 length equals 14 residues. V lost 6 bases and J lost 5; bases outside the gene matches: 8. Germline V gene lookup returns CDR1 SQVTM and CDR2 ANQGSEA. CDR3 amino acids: CSVRTGGDAYGYTF. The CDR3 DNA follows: TGCAGCGTGAGGACAGGGGGCGATGCTTATGGCTACACCTTC.

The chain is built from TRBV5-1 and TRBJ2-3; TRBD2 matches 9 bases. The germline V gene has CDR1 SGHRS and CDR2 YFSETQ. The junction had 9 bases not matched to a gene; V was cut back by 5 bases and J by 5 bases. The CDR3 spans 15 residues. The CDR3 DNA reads TGCGCCAGCAGTTCTAGCGGGGCCGCCTTAGATACGCAGTATTTT. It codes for CASSSSGAALDTQYF.

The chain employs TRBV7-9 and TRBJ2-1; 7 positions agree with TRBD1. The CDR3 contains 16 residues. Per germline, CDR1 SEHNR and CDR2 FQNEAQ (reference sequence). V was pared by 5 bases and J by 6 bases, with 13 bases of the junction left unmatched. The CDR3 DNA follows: TGTGCCAGCAGCGCCCAGACAGGGCGAGGTGGCAATGAGCAGTTCTTC. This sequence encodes CASSAQTGRGGNEQFF. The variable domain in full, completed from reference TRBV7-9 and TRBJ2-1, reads DTGVSQNPRHKITKRGQNVTFRCDPISEHNRLYWYRQTLGQGPEFLTYFQNEAQLEKSRLLSDRFSAERPKGSFSTLEIQRTEQGDSAMYLCASSAQTGRGGNEQFFGPGTRLTVL.

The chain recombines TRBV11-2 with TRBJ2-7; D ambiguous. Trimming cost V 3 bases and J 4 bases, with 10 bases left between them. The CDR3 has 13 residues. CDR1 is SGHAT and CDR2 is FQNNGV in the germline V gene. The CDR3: CASSFPNTYEQYF. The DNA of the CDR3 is TGTGCCAGCAGCTTTCCCAACACGTACGAGCAGTACTTC. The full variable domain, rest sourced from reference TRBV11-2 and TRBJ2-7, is EAGVAQSPRYKIIEKRQSVAFWCNPISGHATLYWYQQILGQGPKLLIQFQNNGVVDDSQLPKDRFSAERLKGVDSTLKIQPAKLEDSAVYLCASSFPNTYEQYFGPGTRLTVT.

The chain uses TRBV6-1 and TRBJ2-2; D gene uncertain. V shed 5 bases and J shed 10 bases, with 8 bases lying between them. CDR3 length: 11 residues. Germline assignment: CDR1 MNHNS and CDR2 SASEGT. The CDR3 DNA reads TGTGCCAGCAGTTTGGGTTCGGAGCTGTTTTTT. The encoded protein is CASSLGSELFF.

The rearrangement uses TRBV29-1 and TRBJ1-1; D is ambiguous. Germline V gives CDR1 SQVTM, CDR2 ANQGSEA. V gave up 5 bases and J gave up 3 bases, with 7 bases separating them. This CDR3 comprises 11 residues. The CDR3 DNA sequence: TGCAGCGTTACCCGGGACACTGAAGCTTTCTTT. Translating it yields CSVTRDTEAFF. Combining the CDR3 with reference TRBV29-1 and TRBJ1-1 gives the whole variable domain SAVISQKPSRDICQRGTSLTIQCQVDSQVTMMFWYRQQPGQSLTLIATANQGSEATYESGFVIDKFPISRPNLTFSTLTVSNMSPEDSSIYLCSVTRDTEAFFGQGTRLTVV.

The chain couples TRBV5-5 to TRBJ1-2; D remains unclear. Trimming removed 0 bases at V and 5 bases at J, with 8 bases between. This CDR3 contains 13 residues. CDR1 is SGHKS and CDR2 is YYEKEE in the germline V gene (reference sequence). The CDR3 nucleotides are TGTGCCAGCAGCTTGGACGGGAAATATGGCTACACCTTC. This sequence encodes CASSLDGKYGYTF.

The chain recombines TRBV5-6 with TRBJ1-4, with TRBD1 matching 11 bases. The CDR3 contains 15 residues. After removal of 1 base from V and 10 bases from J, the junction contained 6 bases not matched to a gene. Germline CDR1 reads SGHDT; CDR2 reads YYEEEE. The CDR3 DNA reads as TGTGCCAGCAGCTTGACGGACAGGGGGCTTGGAAAACTGTTTTTT. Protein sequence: CASSLTDRGLGKLFF.

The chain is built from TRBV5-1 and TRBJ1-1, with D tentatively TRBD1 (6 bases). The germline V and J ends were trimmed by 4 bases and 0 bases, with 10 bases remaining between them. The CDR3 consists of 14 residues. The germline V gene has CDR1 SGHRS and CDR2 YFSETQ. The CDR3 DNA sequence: TGCGCCAGCAGCCCACAGGGTCTGAACACTGAAGCTTTCTTT. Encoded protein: CASSPQGLNTEAFF.

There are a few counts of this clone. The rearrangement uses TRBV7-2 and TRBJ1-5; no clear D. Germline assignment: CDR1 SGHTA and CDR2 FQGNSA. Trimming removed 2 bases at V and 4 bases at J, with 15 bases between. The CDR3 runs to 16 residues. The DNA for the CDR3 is TGTGCCAGCAGCTTAAGCCCGTTTAGAGGGAATCAGCCCCAGCATTTT. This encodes CASSLSPFRGNQPQHF.

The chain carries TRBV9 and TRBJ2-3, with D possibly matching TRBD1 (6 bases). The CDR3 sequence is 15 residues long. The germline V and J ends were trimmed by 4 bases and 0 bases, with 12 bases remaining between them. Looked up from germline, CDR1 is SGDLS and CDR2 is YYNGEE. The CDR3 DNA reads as TGTGCCAGCAGCCGCGGACAGCCTAGCACAGATACGCAGTATTTT. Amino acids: CASSRGQPSTDTQYF.

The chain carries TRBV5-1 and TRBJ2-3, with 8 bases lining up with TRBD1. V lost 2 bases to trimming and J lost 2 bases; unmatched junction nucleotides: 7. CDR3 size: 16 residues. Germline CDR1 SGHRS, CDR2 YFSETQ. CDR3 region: CASSLGTGGPTDTQYF. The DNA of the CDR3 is TGCGCCAGCAGCTTAGGTACAGGGGGACCCACAGATACGCAGTATTTT.

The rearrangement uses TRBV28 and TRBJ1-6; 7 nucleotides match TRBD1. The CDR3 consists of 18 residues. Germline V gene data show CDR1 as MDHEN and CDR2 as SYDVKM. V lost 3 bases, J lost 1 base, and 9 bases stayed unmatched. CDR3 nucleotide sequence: TGTGCCAGCAGTTTGGGTCTGAGGGGGCTTTCCTATAATTCACCCCTCCACTTT. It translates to CASSLGLRGLSYNSPLHF.

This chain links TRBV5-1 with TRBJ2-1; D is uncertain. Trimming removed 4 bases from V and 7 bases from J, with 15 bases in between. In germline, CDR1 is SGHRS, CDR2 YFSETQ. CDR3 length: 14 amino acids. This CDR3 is CASSPQMHENEQFF. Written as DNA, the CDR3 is TGCGCCAGCAGCCCACAAATGCACGAGAATGAGCAGTTCTTC.

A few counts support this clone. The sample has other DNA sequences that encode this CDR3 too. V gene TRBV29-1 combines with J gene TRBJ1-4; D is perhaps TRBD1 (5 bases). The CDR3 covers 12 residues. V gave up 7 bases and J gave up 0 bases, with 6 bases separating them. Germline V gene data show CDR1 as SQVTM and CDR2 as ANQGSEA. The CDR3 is CSGGATNEKLFF. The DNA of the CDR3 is TGCAGCGGAGGGGCAACTAATGAAAAACTGTTTTTT.

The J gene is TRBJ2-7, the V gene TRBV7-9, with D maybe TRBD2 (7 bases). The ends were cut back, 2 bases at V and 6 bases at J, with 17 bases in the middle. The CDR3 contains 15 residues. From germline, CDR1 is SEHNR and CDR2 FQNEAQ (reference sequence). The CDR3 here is CASSLQRGASIEQYF. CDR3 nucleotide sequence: TGTGCCAGCAGCTTACAACGGGGGGCTTCGATCGAGCAGTACTTC.

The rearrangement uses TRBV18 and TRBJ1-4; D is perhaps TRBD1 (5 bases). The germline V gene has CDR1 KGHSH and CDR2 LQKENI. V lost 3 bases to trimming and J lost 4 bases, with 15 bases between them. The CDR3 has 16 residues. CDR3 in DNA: TGTGCCAGCTCACCTCGTCGCGGGGCTAGTAATGAAAAACTGTTTTTT. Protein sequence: CASSPRRGASNEKLFF.

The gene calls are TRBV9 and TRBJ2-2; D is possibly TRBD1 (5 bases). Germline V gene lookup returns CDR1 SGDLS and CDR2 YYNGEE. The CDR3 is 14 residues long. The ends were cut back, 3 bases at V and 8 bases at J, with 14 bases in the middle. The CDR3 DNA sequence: TGTGCCAGCAGCGATCGCAGGGTATCAGGGGAGCTGTTTTTT. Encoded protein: CASSDRRVSGELFF.

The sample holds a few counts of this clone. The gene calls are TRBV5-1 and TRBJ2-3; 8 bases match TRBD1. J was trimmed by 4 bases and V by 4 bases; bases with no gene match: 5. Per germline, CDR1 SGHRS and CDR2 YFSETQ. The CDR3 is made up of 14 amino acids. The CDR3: CASSPGQGADTQYF. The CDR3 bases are TGCGCCAGCAGCCCTGGACAGGGAGCAGATACGCAGTATTTT. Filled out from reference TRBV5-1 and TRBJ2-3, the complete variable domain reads KAGVTQTPRYLIKTRGQQVTLSCSPISGHRSVSWYQQTPGQGLQFLFEYFSETQRNKGNFPGRFSGRQFSNSRSEMNVSTLELGDSALYLCASSPGQGADTQYFGPGTRLTVL.

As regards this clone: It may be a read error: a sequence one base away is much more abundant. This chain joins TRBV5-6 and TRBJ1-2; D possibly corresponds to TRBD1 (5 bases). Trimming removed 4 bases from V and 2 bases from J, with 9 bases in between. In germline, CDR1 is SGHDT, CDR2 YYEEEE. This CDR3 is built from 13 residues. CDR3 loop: CASSPAGNYGYTF. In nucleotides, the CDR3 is TGTGCCAGCAGCCCGGCAGGGAACTATGGCTACACCTTC.

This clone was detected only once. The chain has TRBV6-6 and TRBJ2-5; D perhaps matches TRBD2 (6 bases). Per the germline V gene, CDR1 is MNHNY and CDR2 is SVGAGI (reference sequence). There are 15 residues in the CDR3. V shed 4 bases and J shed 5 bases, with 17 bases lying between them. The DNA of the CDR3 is TGTGCCAGCAGTTCCCCTAAACTAGCCGGGGAGACCCAGTACTTC. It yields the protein CASSSPKLAGETQYF.

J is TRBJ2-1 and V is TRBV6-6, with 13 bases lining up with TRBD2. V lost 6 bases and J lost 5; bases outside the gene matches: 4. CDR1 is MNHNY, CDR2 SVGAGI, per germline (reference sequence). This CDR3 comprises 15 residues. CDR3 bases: TGTGCCAGCAGGGGGGGACTAGCGGGGCACAATGAGCAGTTCTTC. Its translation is CASRGGLAGHNEQFF.